This T cell receptor (beta chain) was recorded in a study of cytomegalovirus exposure and HLA in healthy donors. The CDR3 runs 14 residues. Trimming removed 3 bases at V and 5 bases at J, with 13 bases between. Germline lookup yields CDR1 SGHNT and CDR2 YENEEA. Data came from immunoSEQ multiplex PCR; TCRdb stores just in-frame clones and leaves some out. There are under 300,000 clones in the sample; 80% to 90% occur only once, and 1% lies in the top ten. The receptor was derived from a woman between 18 and 29 years old in good health and CMV-seronegative. The sequenced sample consisted of PBMCs. The chain is built from TRBV11-3 and TRBJ2-5; D is perhaps TRBD2 (7 bases). Written as DNA, the CDR3 is TGTGCCAGCAGCTTTGGGGGGGGCGATGAGACCCAGTACTTC. Its protein product is CASSFGGGDETQYF.